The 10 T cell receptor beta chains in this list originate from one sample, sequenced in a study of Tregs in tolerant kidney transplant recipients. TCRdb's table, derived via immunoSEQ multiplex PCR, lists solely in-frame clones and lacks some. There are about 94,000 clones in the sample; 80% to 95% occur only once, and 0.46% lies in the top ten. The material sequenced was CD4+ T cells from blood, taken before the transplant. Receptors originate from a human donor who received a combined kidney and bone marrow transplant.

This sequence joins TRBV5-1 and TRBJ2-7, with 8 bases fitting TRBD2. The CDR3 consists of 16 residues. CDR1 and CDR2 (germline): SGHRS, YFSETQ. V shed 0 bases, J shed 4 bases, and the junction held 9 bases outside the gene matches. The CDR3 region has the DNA TGCGCCAGCAGCTTGGCCGCGGGAGGCCGTGGGTACGAGCAGTACTTC. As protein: CASSLAAGGRGYEQYF.

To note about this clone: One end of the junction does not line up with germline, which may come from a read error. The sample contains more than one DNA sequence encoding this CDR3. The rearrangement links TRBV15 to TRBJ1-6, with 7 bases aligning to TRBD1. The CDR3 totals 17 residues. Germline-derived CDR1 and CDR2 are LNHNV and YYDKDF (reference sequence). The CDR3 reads CATSGWTGGTYNSPLHF. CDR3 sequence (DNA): TGTGCCACCAGCGGATGGACAGGCGGAACCTATAATTCCCCCCTCCACTTT.

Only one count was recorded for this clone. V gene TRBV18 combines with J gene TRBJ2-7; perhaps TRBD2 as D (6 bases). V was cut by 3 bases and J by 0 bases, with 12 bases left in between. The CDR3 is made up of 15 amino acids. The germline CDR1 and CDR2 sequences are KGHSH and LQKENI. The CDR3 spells CASSPRGTDSYEQYF. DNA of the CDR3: TGTGCCAGCTCACCCCGAGGGACTGACTCCTACGAGCAGTACTTC.

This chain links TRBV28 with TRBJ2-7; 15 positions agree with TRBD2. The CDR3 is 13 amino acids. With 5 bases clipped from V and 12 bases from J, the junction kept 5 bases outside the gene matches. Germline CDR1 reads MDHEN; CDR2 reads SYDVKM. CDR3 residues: CASSPGLAGGRYF. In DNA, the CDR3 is TGTGCCAGCAGTCCGGGACTAGCGGGGGGAAGGTACTTC.

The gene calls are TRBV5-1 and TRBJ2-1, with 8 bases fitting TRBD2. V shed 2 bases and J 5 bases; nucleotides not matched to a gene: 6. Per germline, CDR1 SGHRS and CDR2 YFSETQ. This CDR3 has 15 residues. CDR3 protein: CASSLLAVSHNEQFF. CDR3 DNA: TGCGCCAGCAGCTTACTAGCGGTTTCCCACAATGAGCAGTTCTTC.

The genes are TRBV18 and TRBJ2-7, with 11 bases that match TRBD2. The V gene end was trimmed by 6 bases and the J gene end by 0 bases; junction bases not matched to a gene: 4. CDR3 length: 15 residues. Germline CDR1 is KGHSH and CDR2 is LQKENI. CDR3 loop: CASSLTSGSSYEQYF. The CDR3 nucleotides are TGTGCCAGCTCTCTAACTAGCGGGAGCTCCTACGAGCAGTACTTC. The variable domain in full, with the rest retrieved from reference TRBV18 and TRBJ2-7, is NAGVMQNPRHLVRRRGQEARLRCSPMKGHSHVYWYRQLPEEGLKFMVYLQKENIIDESGMPKERFSAEFPKEGPSILRIQQVVRGDSAAYFCASSLTSGSSYEQYFGPGTRLTVT.

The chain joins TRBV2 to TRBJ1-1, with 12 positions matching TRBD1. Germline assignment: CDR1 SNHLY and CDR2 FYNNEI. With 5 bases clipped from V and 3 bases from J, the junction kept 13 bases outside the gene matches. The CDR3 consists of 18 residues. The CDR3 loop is CASSTRRDRGLRDTEAFF. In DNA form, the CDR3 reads TGTGCCAGCAGTACTCGGCGGGACAGGGGGCTTCGGGACACTGAAGCTTTCTTT.

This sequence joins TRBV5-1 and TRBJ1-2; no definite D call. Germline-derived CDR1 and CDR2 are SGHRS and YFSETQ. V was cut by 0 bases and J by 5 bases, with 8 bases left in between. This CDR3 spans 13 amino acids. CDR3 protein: CASSLGLFYGYTF. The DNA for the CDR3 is TGCGCCAGCAGCTTGGGACTCTTTTATGGCTACACCTTC.

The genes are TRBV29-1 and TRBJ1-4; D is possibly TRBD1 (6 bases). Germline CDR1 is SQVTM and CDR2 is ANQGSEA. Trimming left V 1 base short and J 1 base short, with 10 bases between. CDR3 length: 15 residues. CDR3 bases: TGCAGCGTTGAAGGCGCACAGGGAACTAATGAAAAACTGTTTTTT. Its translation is CSVEGAQGTNEKLFF.

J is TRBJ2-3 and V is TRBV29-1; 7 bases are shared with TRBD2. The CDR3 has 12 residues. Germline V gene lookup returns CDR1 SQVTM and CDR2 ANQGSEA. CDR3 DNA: TGCCAAGCGGGGTTTGGCACAGATACGCAGTATTTT. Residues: CQAGFGTDTQYF.